This TCR beta chain comes out of a study of identical twins. Each donor (without exception) was a healthy Caucasian. Losses at the gene ends were 4 bases for V and 1 base for J; bases not matched to a gene: 9. CDR3 length: 17 residues. In germline, CDR1 is MNHEY, CDR2 SVGEGT. The sample holds a few counts of this clonotype. Its matching antigen is unknown. Study observations and caveats: Clonotypes of the beta chain that were abundant in cord blood carried fewer insertions (memory repertoires showed none). Models underestimated how often monozygotic twins shared out-of-frame TCR alpha.

Each CDR3 protein gets one entry after TCRdb re-called the 5' RACE reads with MiXCR. Found here are hundreds of thousands of distinct CDR3 sequences, 11% to 15% of them singletons; the top ten hold 8.5% to 10%. V gene TRBV6-2 or TRBV6-3 combines with J gene TRBJ2-7; 11 nucleotides align to TRBD2. The clonotype was recovered from a woman aged 18-35 years in good health. Sequencing input: memory (CD45RO+) T cells sorted from blood. The CDR3 loop is CASSSQTSGIRSYEQYF. CDR3 in DNA: TGTGCCAGCAGTTCCCAGACTAGCGGGATACGATCCTACGAGCAGTACTTC.